The source of this TCR beta chain is a study of shared clonotypes between healthy human individuals. Study background: With ages of 18 to 49, the donors were a couple of women and three men. Study-level results: Compared with memory subsets, naive subsets generally had larger estimated richness.

Libraries were prepared by immunoSEQ multiplex PCR; TCRdb keeps only in-frame clonotypes and omits some of them. The sample includes roughly 2,000,000 clones, about 95% of them seen just once. The CDR3 consists of 14 residues. Germline loops: CDR1 SNHLY, CDR2 FYNNEI. V lost 7 bases to trimming and J lost 1 base, with 11 bases between them. Turning to this clone: As yet, its antigen is unknown.

CD45RO-negative CD8 cells positively selected for CCR7 made up the naive population, which excluded terminally differentiated effector memory CD45RA+ cells. Donors included only healthy HIV-negative adults lacking recent acute infections or vaccinations. The receptor was isolated from a man aged 18 to 29 in good health. This chain links TRBV2 with TRBJ2-1, with D maybe TRBD2 (6 bases). Sequenced material: naive CD8+ T cells sorted from blood. CDR3 nucleotides: TGTGCCAGCAAATCCGGGACTTCCTACAATGAGCAGTTCTTC. Its protein product is CASKSGTSYNEQFF.